These 5 T cell receptor beta chains were all obtained from the same sample, sequenced in a study of vaccination and CD4 T cells after COVID-19. No antigen has been assigned to these receptors. This sample's treatment: 10-day PBMC culture with coronavirus spike peptide pools or control peptides (ViraFEST assay). The Oncomine TCR Beta short-read assay was applied to DNA of cultured CD4+ T cells. TCRdb processed the PCR reads anew with MiXCR; each CDR3 protein has one entry. The sample lists about 9,600 distinct CDR3 sequences; 20% to 30% were seen once. The specimen was CD4+ T cells from blood, cultured in vitro, collected before SARS-CoV-2 vaccination. These receptors were taken from a human donor who received a COVID-19 vaccine.

The chain recombines TRBV15 with TRBJ2-7; D possibly corresponds to TRBD1 (6 bases). Germline-derived CDR1 and CDR2 are LNHNV and YYDKDF (reference sequence). V shed 0 bases and J shed 3 bases, with 18 bases lying between them. The CDR3 contains 17 residues. CDR3 region: CATSRDGFQGKDYEQYF. The CDR3 region has the DNA TGTGCCACCAGCAGAGATGGATTCCAGGGGAAAGACTACGAGCAGTACTTC.

This clonotype ranks as medium-sized. V gene TRBV24-1 combines with J gene TRBJ1-2, with TRBD1 matching 9 bases. Trimming took 5 bases from V and 6 from J; bases not matched to a gene: 12. This CDR3 is 16 amino acids long. Looked up from germline, CDR1 is KGHDR and CDR2 is SFDVKD. The CDR3 loop reads CATSADPRDREDGYTF. In DNA form, the CDR3 reads TGTGCCACCAGTGCCGATCCCCGGGACAGGGAGGATGGCTACACCTTC.

The chain carries TRBV7-9 and TRBJ1-2; D not certain. V lost 1 base, J lost 7 bases, and 7 bases lay in between. The germline V gene has CDR1 SEHNR and CDR2 FQNEAQ (reference sequence). The CDR3 runs 12 residues. The chain's CDR3 is CASSLELGGYTF. In DNA, the CDR3 is TGTGCCAGCAGCTTAGAATTGGGTGGCTACACCTTC.

This clonotype was seen a handful of times. This chain joins TRBV10-3 and TRBJ1-5; D may be TRBD1 (5 bases). Germline V lookup: CDR1 ENHRY, CDR2 SYGVKD. V lost 0 bases to trimming and J lost 6 bases, with 12 bases between them. There are 15 residues in the CDR3. The CDR3 loop is CAISESGGGGQPQHF. The CDR3 nucleotides are TGTGCCATCAGTGAGTCAGGTGGGGGGGGTCAGCCCCAGCATTTT.

This chain joins TRBV12-5 and TRBJ2-5; no clear D. Germline assignment: CDR1 LGHNT and CDR2 FRNRAP. V gave up 0 bases and J gave up 6 bases, with 26 bases separating them. The CDR3 spans 19 residues. CDR3 DNA: TGTGCTAGTGGTTTGGTCCCCGATGGGCAGCGTCAACTCAAGAAGACCCAGTACTTC. As protein: CASGLVPDGQRQLKKTQYF.